This T cell receptor beta chain was retrieved from a study of cytomegalovirus exposure and HLA in healthy donors. Study outcomes and limitations: While the bulk of TCR sequences proved rare, some public TCRs turned up in many donors.

Germline trimming cut 4 bases from V and 5 bases from J; bases unmatched to any gene: 4. The CDR3 is 13 residues long. Germline lookup yields CDR1 SGHNT and CDR2 YYREEE (reference sequence). The assay was immunoSEQ multiplex PCR, and TCRdb's table has in-frame clones only and misses some. The data hold fewer than 400,000 clones, with 88% observed a single time. With regard to this clone: Its antigen is unknown.

Sequencing was done on a sample of PBMCs. The TCR comes from a man under 40 in good health and CMV-seronegative. This sequence joins TRBV5-4 and TRBJ2-5, with 8 bases fitting TRBD1. The DNA for the CDR3 is TGTGCCAGCAGCCGCCCAGGGGGCGAGACCCAGTACTTC. It translates to CASSRPGGETQYF.